This T cell receptor beta chain comes out of a study of control samples from healthy donors and cancer patients. TCRdb keeps only in-frame clones here, not all; method: immunoSEQ multiplex PCR. The repertoire holds 150,000 to 180,000 clones, with 85% to 95% as singletons. Germline V gene sequence: CDR1 ENHRY, CDR2 SYGVKD. This CDR3 has 13 amino acids. V lost 7 bases and J lost 0, with 7 bases in between. The origin of this receptor is a middle-aged man in good health. The sequencing sample was made of blood. The genes are TRBV10-3 and TRBJ2-1; no definite D call. CDR3 residues: CAITGSSYNEQFF. The CDR3 nucleotides are TGTGCCATCACCGGAAGCTCCTACAATGAGCAGTTCTTC.